The 31 T cell receptor beta chains below were found in one sample sequenced in a study of blood T cell repertoires in COVID-19 (dated by TCRdb to 2020 to 2022). Libraries were built with the immunoSEQ multiplex PCR assay. TCRdb's version of the immuneACCESS table is confined to in-frame rearrangements and falls short of the full clone set. An unresolved V gene accounts for under half of the shortfall where checked; the remainder is of unknown origin. The sample yields 79,000 or so clones; approximately 81% were counted once. Of the sample, around 9.9% falls within the top ten clones. Material: peripheral blood. The receptor source for this set is a man in his 60s with COVID-19, enrolled during active disease.

The CDR3: CASRANGQGRVAGIYNEQFF. CDR3 bases: TGTGCCAGCAGAGCTAACGGACAGGGGAGGGTAGCGGGGATCTACAATGAGCAGTTCTTC. V and J are TRBV2 and TRBJ2-1, with D tentatively TRBD1 (9 bases). Trimming removed 6 bases at V and 3 bases at J, with 30 bases between. CDR1 is SNHLY, CDR2 FYNNEI, per germline. The CDR3 loop spans 20 amino acids.

The chain links TRBV19 to TRBJ2-1; no clear D. Germline V CDR1 and CDR2: LNHDA, SQIVND (reference sequence). The CDR3 totals 13 residues. The ends were cut back, 6 bases at V and 9 bases at J, with 15 bases in the middle. In nucleotides, the CDR3 is TGTGCCAGTAGCCTGTCCCCCCGGAGTGAGCAGTTCTTC. Translated, it gives CASSLSPRSEQFF. The full variable domain, in which reference TRBV19 and TRBJ2-1 provide the parts outside the CDR3, is DGGITQSPKYLFRKEGQNVTLSCEQNLNHDAMYWYRQDPGQGLRLIYYSQIVNDFQKGDIAEGYSVSREKKESFPLTVTSAQKNPTAFYLCASSLSPRSEQFFGPGTRLTVL.

Here the CDR3 DNA reads TGCGCCAGCAGCTCTAGCGGGAGAGGCGCTGAGACCCAGTACTTC. Protein sequence: CASSSSGRGAETQYF. The V and J genes are TRBV5-1 and TRBJ2-5; 10 bases agree with TRBD2. Germline-derived CDR1 and CDR2 are SGHRS and YFSETQ. V dropped 3 bases and J dropped 5; count of bases not matched to a gene: 7. The CDR3 extends over 15 amino acids. The whole variable domain, filled in from reference TRBV5-1 and TRBJ2-5, reads KAGVTQTPRYLIKTRGQQVTLSCSPISGHRSVSWYQQTPGQGLQFLFEYFSETQRNKGNFPGRFSGRQFSNSRSEMNVSTLELGDSALYLCASSSSGRGAETQYFGPGTRLLVL.

The V gene is TRBV10-1, the J gene TRBJ2-7; 9 nucleotides match TRBD1. Germline V lookup: CDR1 WNHNN, CDR2 SYGVQD (reference sequence). The CDR3 covers 14 residues. V shed 3 bases, J shed 3 bases, and the junction held 3 bases outside the gene matches. The CDR3 DNA is TGCGCCAGCAGTGAAGGGACAGGGAGCTACGAGCAGTACTTC. Translated, it gives CASSEGTGSYEQYF.

The V call is TRBV5-6, the J call TRBJ2-5, with 8 positions matching TRBD2. V was clipped by 1 base and J by 0 bases; unmatched bases: 14. Germline CDR1 SGHDT, CDR2 YYEEEE. This CDR3 comprises 19 residues. CDR3 nucleotide sequence: TGTGCCAGCAGCTTGATTTGGAGCGGGGGTAATTGGTACCAAGAGACCCAGTACTTC. Its protein product is CASSLIWSGGNWYQETQYF.

J is TRBJ1-6 and V is TRBV10-3; a weak D match, TRBD1 (6 bases). Germline V gene sequence: CDR1 ENHRY, CDR2 SYGVKD. CDR3 size: 14 residues. V was trimmed by 2 bases and J by 7 bases, leaving 9 bases between them. The DNA for the CDR3 is TGTGCCATCAGTGAGACAGGGCGGAATTCACCCCTCCACTTT. Protein: CAISETGRNSPLHF.

This clone turned up a few times. The chain couples TRBV2 to TRBJ1-5; TRBD1 matches 8 bases. From germline, CDR1 is SNHLY and CDR2 FYNNEI. The J segment lost 0 bases and the V segment lost 6 bases, leaving 4 bases of the junction unmatched. The CDR3 contains 15 residues. CDR3 bases: TGTGCCAGCAGGGGGGGACAGGCTAGCAATCAGCCCCAGCATTTT. Translation: CASRGGQASNQPQHF.

V gene TRBV18 combines with J gene TRBJ2-4; 8 bases agree with TRBD1. Germline-derived CDR1 and CDR2 are KGHSH and LQKENI. V was clipped by 5 bases and J by 0 bases; unmatched bases: 6. The CDR3 is 16 residues long. In nucleotides, the CDR3 is TGTGCCAGCTCATCGGACAGGGAGGTAGCCAAAAACATTCAGTACTTC. Translating gives CASSSDREVAKNIQYF.

CDR3: CASRVGTQSDTQYF. CDR3 nucleotide sequence: TGTGCCAGCAGGGTGGGGACACAATCAGATACGCAGTATTTT. The V call is TRBV6-5, the J call TRBJ2-3; D is perhaps TRBD1 (6 bases). V dropped 6 bases and J dropped 4 bases, with 14 bases sitting between them. CDR1 and CDR2 (germline): MNHEY, SVGAGI. This CDR3 comprises 14 residues.

This clone was found once. The gene calls are TRBV7-9 and TRBJ2-3, with TRBD1 matching 8 bases. The V gene's germline CDR1 is SEHNR and CDR2 FQNEAQ (reference sequence). V trimming: 1 base; J trimming: 4 bases; junction bases outside the gene matches: 4. The CDR3 runs to 15 residues. The CDR3: CASSLGDRGADTQYF. In nucleotides, the CDR3 is TGTGCCAGCAGCTTAGGAGACAGGGGAGCAGATACGCAGTATTTT.

The chain carries TRBV7-2 and TRBJ2-5; no definite D call. The CDR3 has 15 amino acids. Trimming left V 3 bases short and J 4 bases short, with 15 bases between. The germline V gene has CDR1 SGHTA and CDR2 FQGNSA. The CDR3 loop reads CASSFSLSVSETQYF. For the CDR3, the DNA is TGTGCCAGCAGCTTCAGTTTGAGCGTCTCAGAGACCCAGTACTTC.

V gene TRBV6-1 combines with J gene TRBJ1-5, with D possibly being TRBD1 (5 bases). This CDR3 spans 14 amino acids. The germline gives CDR1 MNHNS, CDR2 SASEGT. V was pared by 3 bases and J by 4 bases, with 10 bases between. Here the CDR3 DNA reads TGTGCCAGCAGTGAGGGGGAGGGGAATCAGCCCCAGCATTTT. Amino acid sequence: CASSEGEGNQPQHF.

V gene TRBV14 combines with J gene TRBJ1-6; tentatively, D is TRBD1 (6 bases). V shed 4 bases and J shed 5 bases, with 18 bases lying between them. CDR1 is SGHDN, CDR2 FVKESK, per germline. The CDR3 loop spans 17 amino acids. In nucleotides, the CDR3 is TGTGCCAGCAGCCGCAACAGGGTTTATGGGGATAATTCACCCCTCCACTTT. Protein sequence: CASSRNRVYGDNSPLHF.

The J gene is TRBJ1-1, the V gene TRBV13; no clear D. Germline lookup yields CDR1 PRHDT and CDR2 FYEKMQ (reference sequence). V gave up 5 bases and J gave up 3 bases, with 10 bases separating them. This CDR3 has 13 amino acids. CDR3 coding DNA: TGTGCCAGCAGCCGAGGAGGTTACACTGAAGCTTTCTTT. It codes for CASSRGGYTEAFF.

The chain combines TRBV2 with TRBJ1-2; D unclear. The V gene lost 3 bases and the J gene lost 2 bases, with 7 bases spanning the gap. Looked up from germline, CDR1 is SNHLY and CDR2 is FYNNEI. The CDR3 sequence is 13 residues long. For the CDR3, the DNA is TGTGCCAGCAGTGACCTTATGAACTATGGCTACACCTTC. It specifies CASSDLMNYGYTF.

CDR3 coding DNA: TGTGCCACCAGAAAAGGGGACTCCACCTCCGAGGATACGCAGTATTTT. Translation: CATRKGDSTSEDTQYF. The chain employs TRBV24-1 and TRBJ2-3; D possibly corresponds to TRBD2 (6 bases). Germline values: CDR1 KGHDR, CDR2 SFDVKD. This CDR3 is 16 amino acids long. Trimming shortened V by 7 bases and J by 6 bases, and 22 bases separated the two germline ends.

This clone was detected only once. The gene calls are TRBV5-4 and TRBJ2-3, with 9 bases matching TRBD2. This CDR3 has 19 amino acids. CDR1 is SGHNT and CDR2 is YYREEE in the germline V gene (reference sequence). V was clipped by 10 bases and J by 0 bases; unmatched bases: 21. The CDR3 region is CAGGTIFSGGTTSTDTQYF. CDR3 sequence (DNA): TGTGCCGGCGGAACTATATTTAGCGGGGGAACCACTAGCACAGATACGCAGTATTTT.

The chain combines TRBV11-2 with TRBJ1-2, with 8 bases fitting TRBD1. CDR1 and CDR2 from the germline V gene are SGHAT and FQNNGV. The junction had 13 bases not matched to a gene; V was cut back by 6 bases and J by 7 bases. The CDR3 spans 15 residues. CDR3 in amino acids: CASSSSGQGASGYTF. CDR3 DNA sequence: TGTGCCAGCAGTTCCTCCGGGCAGGGGGCATCTGGCTACACCTTC.

The CDR3 DNA sequence: TGTGCCAGCACACCCCAGGGTGTCGGAAACACCATATATTTT. It encodes CASTPQGVGNTIYF. The chain recombines TRBV6-5 with TRBJ1-3; a weak D match, TRBD1 (5 bases). The ends were cut back, 7 bases at V and 4 bases at J, with 14 bases in the middle. Germline V gives CDR1 MNHEY, CDR2 SVGAGI. The CDR3 length is 14 residues.

The chain has TRBV27 and TRBJ1-5; 12 nucleotides match TRBD1. This CDR3 region has 17 residues. Germline CDR1 and CDR2: MNHEY and SMNVEV (reference sequence). Germline trimming cut 5 bases from V and 2 bases from J; bases unmatched to any gene: 7. CDR3 in DNA: TGTGCCAGCAGTGGGGGACAGGGGGCTGGGGGCAATCAGCCCCAGCATTTT. This sequence encodes CASSGGQGAGGNQPQHF.

V is TRBV13 and J is TRBJ1-1; no definite D call. Germline CDR1 PRHDT, CDR2 FYEKMQ (reference sequence). The length of the CDR3 is 14 residues. Trimming cost V 4 bases and J 4 bases, with 13 bases left between them. DNA for the CDR3: TGTGCCAGCAGCTATGGAGAGTATTCCACTGAAGCTTTCTTT. This translates into CASSYGEYSTEAFF.

The CDR3 DNA reads TGTGCCAGCAGTCAACGACAGGGGATCTCTCGCTCCGAGCAGTACTTC. Translating it yields CASSQRQGISRSEQYF. The chain couples TRBV14 to TRBJ2-7; 8 nucleotides line up with TRBD1. The V segment lost 6 bases and the J segment 6 bases; nucleotides outside the gene matches: 16. The CDR3 runs 16 residues. The germline V gene has CDR1 SGHDN and CDR2 FVKESK.

The chain combines TRBV5-6 with TRBJ1-2; unclear D gene. CDR1 is SGHDT and CDR2 is YYEEEE in the germline V gene. V dropped 0 bases and J dropped 8 bases, with 11 bases sitting between them. CDR3 length: 13 residues. This CDR3 reads CASSLGTQWGYTF. The DNA for the CDR3 is TGTGCCAGCAGCTTGGGTACCCAGTGGGGCTACACCTTC.

This clone was observed a single time. The chain combines TRBV3-1 (or the pseudogene TRBV3-2) with TRBJ2-7; the D gene is possibly TRBD2 (5 bases). V was shortened by 1 base and J by 0 bases, with 13 bases between the two germline ends. CDR1 and CDR2 (germline): LGHDT, YNNKEL (reference sequence). The CDR3 sequence is 16 residues long. The CDR3 loop reads CASSQVPQRGSYEQYF. CDR3 nucleotide sequence: TGTGCCAGCAGCCAAGTCCCCCAACGGGGCTCCTACGAGCAGTACTTC.

The table lists this clone with a few counts. V and J are TRBV4-1 and TRBJ1-4; D is possibly TRBD1 (6 bases). In germline, CDR1 is MGHRA, CDR2 YSYEKL. CDR3 length: 13 residues. Deletions cut 4 bases from V and 7 bases from J, with 10 bases between. The CDR3 here is CASSRQAFEKLFF. The CDR3 DNA sequence: TGCGCCAGCAGCCGACAGGCGTTTGAAAAACTGTTTTTT.

Details on this clone: An end of the junction differs from the germline gene, which may be a read error. The chain combines TRBV6-1 with TRBJ1-6, with a weak D call TRBD1 (5 bases). The CDR3 has 17 residues. Germline V gene data show CDR1 as MNHNS and CDR2 as SASEGT. The CDR3 region is CASSEGQGPLDNSPLHF. In DNA, the CDR3 is TGTGCCAGCAGCGAAGGGCAGGGCCCCCTCGATAATTCACCCCTCCACTTT.

This chain connects TRBV9 to TRBJ2-5; D is perhaps TRBD2 (5 bases). CDR3 size: 14 residues. Trimming removed 4 bases at V and 3 bases at J, with 13 bases between. Germline V gene data show CDR1 as SGDLS and CDR2 as YYNGEE. As DNA, the CDR3 is TGTGCCAGCAGCCAGAGGCCAGCGGAAGAGACCCAGTACTTC. Translated: CASSQRPAEETQYF.

The rearrangement joins TRBV2 to TRBJ2-6; the match to TRBD1 covers 10 bases. Germline CDR1 is SNHLY and CDR2 is FYNNEI. The ends lost 5 bases at V and 0 bases at J; junction bases unmatched: 13. CDR3 size: 20 residues. The CDR3 coding sequence is TGTGCCAGCAGTATACAGATCGACAGGGGGCAGAGCTCTGGGGCCAACGTCCTGACTTTC. Its protein is CASSIQIDRGQSSGANVLTF.

This chain joins TRBV9 and TRBJ1-4; possibly TRBD1 for D (6 bases). V shed 0 bases and J shed 7 bases, with 16 bases lying between them. This CDR3 comprises 16 residues. CDR1 is SGDLS, CDR2 YYNGEE, per germline. As DNA, the CDR3 is TGTGCCAGCAGCGTAGGGGCAACAGGGTCGGGTGAAAAACTGTTTTTT. It codes for CASSVGATGSGEKLFF.

V gene TRBV4-1 combines with J gene TRBJ1-2, with D perhaps matching TRBD1 (5 bases). Germline CDR1 MGHRA, CDR2 YSYEKL. Trimming took 1 base from V and 3 from J, leaving 9 bases between them. The CDR3 runs to 14 residues. Here the CDR3 reads CASSQASGDYGYTF. For the CDR3, the DNA is TGCGCCAGCAGCCAAGCCTCGGGGGACTATGGCTACACCTTC.

The rearrangement joins TRBV6-1 to TRBJ1-3; possible D gene TRBD1, 6 bases. There are 14 residues in the CDR3. The germline V and J ends were trimmed by 1 base and 6 bases, with 10 bases remaining between them. The germline V gene encodes CDR1 MNHNS and CDR2 SASEGT. The CDR3 region is CASSEVGTPNTIYF. The CDR3 DNA is TGTGCCAGCAGTGAAGTCGGGACACCAAACACCATATATTTT.